The clone carrying this TCR beta chain was counted ten times or more. TCRdb recomputed calls from the 5' RACE reads with MiXCR, one row per CDR3 protein. The profile covers over 25,000 distinct CDR3 sequences, with 9% to 10% appearing a single time and roughly 15% taken by the ten largest. These data come from a study of early T cells in non-severe SARS-CoV-2 infection. The V end lost 4 bases, the J end lost 6 bases, and 10 bases lay between the germline ends. The CDR3 length is 13 residues. Germline-derived CDR1 and CDR2 are GTSNPN and SVGIG (reference sequence). Sequenced input: whole blood. This sequence originates from an adult who was a healthcare worker with PCR-confirmed SARS-CoV-2 infection or an uninfected control (not recorded which). The chain has TRBV30 and TRBJ1-6; no clear D gene. The CDR3 DNA reads TGTGCCTGGACCCCAGGACTTAATTCACCCCTCCACTTT. Protein: CAWTPGLNSPLHF.